This TCR beta chain emerged from a study of human T cells and chemical hapten exposure. Study background: Variability of per-sample TCR yields stemmed mainly from small differences in pooled library volume.

This clonotype was picked up many times. Time point here: patch test 1, 2 weeks after DPC sensitization. This sample's treatment: therapeutic diphenylcyclopropenone sensitization with weekly scalp DPC. Each CDR3 protein is one row after TCRdb ran MiXCR on the RACE reads. Counted here are a few hundred thousand distinct CDR3 sequences, approximately 5.1% occurring once; the ten biggest clones make up about 2.2%. This CDR3 has 14 residues. V was pared by 0 bases and J by 5 bases, with 6 bases of the junction left unmatched. CDR1 is SQVTM and CDR2 is ANQGSEA in the germline V gene. The sequence was obtained from a woman aged 45-65 years with alopecia areata. Some clones in this sample may be carry-over from other donors' samples. Sequenced here: whole blood, sampled in connection with sensitization to the hapten diphenylcyclopropenone (DPC). The chain has TRBV29-1 and TRBJ2-7, with 8 bases that match TRBD1. DNA of the CDR3: TGCAGCGTTGAAGAAGGGTCAGGGGGCCACGAGCAGTACTTC. Translating it yields CSVEEGSGGHEQYF.